The 17 T cell receptor beta chains in this list originate from one sample, sequenced in a study of cytomegalovirus exposure and HLA in healthy donors. The primer mix had 60 Vbeta and 13 Jbeta primers. Generated by immunoSEQ multiplex PCR, the TCRdb table keeps only in-frame clones and is missing some. This table has some 110,000 clones, over 75% appearing once. Input material: PBMCs. Every receptor here comes from a man aged 25 to 40 in good health and CMV-seropositive.

This chain links TRBV7-9 with TRBJ2-7, with 13 positions matching TRBD2. The germline gives CDR1 SEHNR, CDR2 FQNEAQ (reference sequence). With 2 bases clipped from V and 5 bases from J, the junction kept 15 bases outside the gene matches. The CDR3 is made up of 19 amino acids. The CDR3 region is CASSLSGWGTSGAPNEQYF. CDR3 in DNA: TGTGCCAGCAGCTTAAGTGGGTGGGGGACTAGCGGGGCCCCGAACGAGCAGTACTTC. The full variable domain, its missing parts supplied by reference TRBV7-9 and TRBJ2-7, is DTGVSQNPRHKITKRGQNVTFRCDPISEHNRLYWYRQTLGQGPEFLTYFQNEAQLEKSRLLSDRFSAERPKGSFSTLEIQRTEQGDSAMYLCASSLSGWGTSGAPNEQYFGPGTRLTVT.

The rearrangement links TRBV2 to TRBJ2-1, with 9 bases that match TRBD2. The CDR3 is made up of 17 amino acids. CDR1 is SNHLY, CDR2 FYNNEI, per germline. J was trimmed by 2 bases and V by 2 bases; bases with no gene match: 7. The CDR3 DNA sequence: TGTGCCAGCAGTGAAAGGGAGCGGGGGGCCACCTACAATGAGCAGTTCTTC. Amino acid sequence: CASSERERGATYNEQFF.

CDR3 residues: CAWSVPYGKLFF. CDR3 DNA: TGTGCCTGGAGTGTCCCCTATGGAAAACTGTTTTTT. The chain has TRBV30 and TRBJ1-4; D uncertain. V was pared by 0 bases and J by 10 bases, with 9 bases between. Germline-derived CDR1 and CDR2 are GTSNPN and SVGIG (reference sequence). CDR3 length: 12 amino acids.

DNA for the CDR3: TGTGCCAGCAGTTTCGGAGGCAACCAAGAGACCCAGTACTTC. Translated: CASSFGGNQETQYF. The chain links TRBV28 to TRBJ2-5; tentative D call: TRBD2 (5 bases). Germline CDR1 reads MDHEN; CDR2 reads SYDVKM. V lost 3 bases to trimming and J lost 0 bases, with 8 bases between them. This CDR3 contains 14 residues.

J is TRBJ2-7 and V is TRBV6-5; 7 nucleotides align to TRBD1. V lost 6 bases and J lost 0; bases outside the gene matches: 8. This CDR3 comprises 15 residues. Germline V lookup: CDR1 MNHEY, CDR2 SVGAGI. This CDR3 is CASSRPGTASYEQYF. CDR3 sequence (DNA): TGTGCCAGCAGCCGGCCGGGGACAGCCTCCTACGAGCAGTACTTC.

This clone was seen more than once but under ten times. The rearrangement uses TRBV18 and TRBJ1-4; weak D call: TRBD1 (5 bases). The V gene's germline CDR1 is KGHSH and CDR2 LQKENI. The CDR3 has 12 amino acids. Trimming shortened V by 3 bases and J by 7 bases, and 6 bases separated the two germline ends. The CDR3 nucleotides are TGTGCCAGCTCACCTAGGGGTGAAAAACTGTTTTTT. Translating it yields CASSPRGEKLFF.

The rearrangement links TRBV4-2 to TRBJ2-1; 15 positions agree with TRBD2. The CDR3 covers 19 residues. The J segment lost 8 bases and the V segment lost 0 bases, leaving 11 bases of the junction unmatched. Germline CDR1 LGHNA, CDR2 YNFKEQ. In nucleotides, the CDR3 is TGTGCCAGCAGCCAAGAAGGGTGGACTAGCGGGGGGGCCAGCGATGAGCAGTTCTTC. Translating it yields CASSQEGWTSGGASDEQFF.

The rearrangement links TRBV5-1 to TRBJ2-2; 9 bases agree with TRBD2. V dropped 4 bases and J dropped 2; count of bases not matched to a gene: 6. The CDR3 spans 16 residues. Looked up from germline, CDR1 is SGHRS and CDR2 is YFSETQ. The CDR3 sequence: CASSPLAGRNTGELFF. The CDR3 nucleotides are TGCGCCAGCAGCCCCCTAGCGGGGAGAAACACCGGGGAGCTGTTTTTT.

V gene TRBV5-6 combines with J gene TRBJ2-7; D call uncertain. Trimming cost V 0 bases and J 0 bases, with 7 bases left between them. The CDR3 runs to 14 residues. Germline-derived CDR1 and CDR2 are SGHDT and YYEEEE. The CDR3: CASSLAAGSYEQYF. CDR3 in DNA: TGTGCCAGCAGCTTGGCAGCAGGCTCCTACGAGCAGTACTTC. The variable domain in full, with the rest retrieved from reference TRBV5-6 and TRBJ2-7, is DAGVTQSPTHLIKTRGQQVTLRCSPKSGHDTVSWYQQALGQGPQFIFQYYEEEERQRGNFPDRFSGHQFPNYSSELNVNALLLGDSALYLCASSLAAGSYEQYFGPGTRLTVT.

The chain is built from TRBV4-2 and TRBJ1-5, with TRBD1 matching over 10 bases. Per the germline V gene, CDR1 is LGHNA and CDR2 is YNFKEQ. This CDR3 contains 14 residues. V shed 7 bases, J shed 2 bases, and the junction held 2 bases outside the gene matches. Here the CDR3 reads CASKGTGGNQPQHF. CDR3 sequence (DNA): TGTGCCAGCAAGGGGACAGGGGGCAATCAGCCCCAGCATTTT.

CDR3 residues: CASSYGGSAAYEQYF. In nucleotides, the CDR3 is TGTGCCAGCAGTTACGGGGGCAGCGCGGCCTACGAGCAGTACTTC. J is TRBJ2-7 and V is TRBV6-5; D is perhaps TRBD1 (6 bases). This CDR3 contains 15 residues. The germline CDR1 and CDR2 sequences are MNHEY and SVGAGI. Trimming pared 2 bases from V and 2 bases from J, leaving 13 bases between.

The J gene is TRBJ1-1, the V gene TRBV4-1; D is ambiguous. Germline V CDR1 and CDR2: MGHRA, YSYEKL. The CDR3 contains 16 residues. Trimming stripped 4 bases from V and 0 bases from J, with 15 bases between. CDR3 DNA sequence: TGCGCCAGCAGCCCTAGACCCTTGAGGCTGAACACTGAAGCTTTCTTT. Protein sequence: CASSPRPLRLNTEAFF.

The chain combines TRBV11-3 with TRBJ2-5; TRBD2 aligns across 8 bases. The CDR3 covers 15 residues. Germline V gene sequence: CDR1 SGHNT, CDR2 YENEEA. Losses at the gene ends were 3 bases for V and 5 bases for J; bases not matched to a gene: 8. The CDR3 DNA follows: TGTGCCAGCAGCTTCGGACTAGCTCCCAGCGAGACCCAGTACTTC. Its protein is CASSFGLAPSETQYF.

V is TRBV6-1 and J is TRBJ2-7; D gene unclear. V lost 5 bases, J lost 6 bases, and 8 bases lay in between. There are 11 residues in the CDR3. From germline, CDR1 is MNHNS and CDR2 SASEGT. The CDR3 loop reads CASSHSSEQYF. CDR3 DNA: TGTGCCAGCAGTCATAGCTCCGAGCAGTACTTC.

For the CDR3, the DNA is TGTGCCAGCAGCGTAAGACAGTCGAACACCGGGGAGCTGTTTTTT. Its protein product is CASSVRQSNTGELFF. The gene calls are TRBV9 and TRBJ2-2, with a tentative D call TRBD1 (5 bases). Deletions cut 1 base from V and 0 bases from J, with 7 bases between. Germline-derived CDR1 and CDR2 are SGDLS and YYNGEE. The CDR3 has 15 residues.

This chain uses TRBV6-1 with TRBJ2-2, with D possibly TRBD1 on 6 matching bases. Trimming stripped 11 bases from V and 8 bases from J, with 21 bases between. The CDR3 covers 14 residues. The germline gives CDR1 MNHNS, CDR2 SASEGT. The CDR3 DNA reads TGTGCCTGTCTCGGACAGATGTATCCGGGGGAGCTGTTTTTT. Encoded protein: CACLGQMYPGELFF.

The chain employs TRBV9 and TRBJ1-1, with TRBD1 matching 7 bases. The trim removed 4 bases at V and 6 bases at J, leaving 12 bases unmatched. CDR1 and CDR2 from the germline V gene are SGDLS and YYNGEE. This CDR3 contains 15 residues. This CDR3 reads CASSPRQGIGAEAFF. As DNA, the CDR3 is TGTGCCAGCAGCCCACGACAGGGTATAGGGGCTGAAGCTTTCTTT.